One T cell receptor (beta chain) is described in this entry. The sample comes from a study of technical replicates of blood from a few donors. The length of the CDR3 is 15 residues. V gave up 4 bases and J gave up 6 bases; unmatched junction bases: 10. CDR1 and CDR2 (germline): SGHVS, FQNEAQ. Sequenced by immunoSEQ multiplex PCR; TCRdb stores in-frame clones only, minus some. The sample contains approximately 50,000 clones, roughly 95% of which appear only once. V gene TRBV7-8 combines with J gene TRBJ2-7, with TRBD2 matching 9 bases. This clonotype was sampled from a human donor in good health. Material for sequencing was T cells isolated from PBMCs. Written as DNA, the CDR3 is TGTGCCAGCAGCTCTAGAATAGCGGGAGAAGGCGAGCAGTACTTC. It encodes CASSSRIAGEGEQYF.